This TCR beta chain is from a study of cytomegalovirus exposure and HLA in healthy donors. Trimming removed 3 bases from V and 4 bases from J; junction bases left unmatched: 7. Germline CDR1 and CDR2: ENHRY and SYGVKD. The CDR3 runs to 16 residues. As for this clone: The antigen is undetermined.

Donors were drawn from the roughly 120-subject validation cohort, separate from the approximately 620-subject first cohort. Here immunoSEQ multiplex PCR was the method, and the copy in TCRdb shows in-frame clones only, minus some. Of about 160,000 clones listed, roughly 90% were seen once; the top ten hold under 4.5%. Regarding the study as a whole: There were a few CMV-associated chains whose specificity for CMV antigens was confirmed in vitro.

The chain employs TRBV10-3 and TRBJ1-4; 8 positions match TRBD1. The source of this sequence is a man between 18 and 35 years old in good health and CMV-seropositive. Sequenced input: PBMCs. CDR3 in DNA: TGTGCCATCAGTGACGACAGGGGCGGTATTAATGAAAAACTGTTTTTT. This encodes CAISDDRGGINEKLFF.